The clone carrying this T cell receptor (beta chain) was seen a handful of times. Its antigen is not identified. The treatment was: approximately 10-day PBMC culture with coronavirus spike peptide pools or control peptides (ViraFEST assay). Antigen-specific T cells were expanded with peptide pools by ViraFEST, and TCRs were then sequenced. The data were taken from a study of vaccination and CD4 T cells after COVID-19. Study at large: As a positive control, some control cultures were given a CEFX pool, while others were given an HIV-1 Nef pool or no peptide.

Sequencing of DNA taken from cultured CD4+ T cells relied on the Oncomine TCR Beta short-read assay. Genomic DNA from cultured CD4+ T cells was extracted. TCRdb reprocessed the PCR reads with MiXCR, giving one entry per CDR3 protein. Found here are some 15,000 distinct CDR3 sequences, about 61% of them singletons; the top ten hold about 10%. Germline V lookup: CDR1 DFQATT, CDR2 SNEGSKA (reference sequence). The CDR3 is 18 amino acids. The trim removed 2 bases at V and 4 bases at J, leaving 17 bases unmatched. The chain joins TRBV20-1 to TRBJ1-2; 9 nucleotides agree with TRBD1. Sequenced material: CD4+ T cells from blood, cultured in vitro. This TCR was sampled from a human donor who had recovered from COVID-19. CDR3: CSARPTRTGDVWGYGYTF. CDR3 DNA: TGCAGTGCTAGACCTACACGGACAGGGGATGTTTGGGGCTATGGCTACACCTTC.